This paragraph covers one T cell receptor (beta chain) sequence. This entry belongs to a study of control samples from healthy donors and cancer patients. This CDR3 is 16 amino acids long. V was cut by 3 bases and J by 3 bases, with 17 bases left in between. Per germline, CDR1 MGHDK and CDR2 SYGVNS. Produced via immunoSEQ multiplex PCR; TCRdb's table is partial and in-frame only. The data show approximately 150,000 clones, 75% to 95% seen once. The chain is built from TRBV25-1 and TRBJ1-2; D is undetermined. Sample: blood. The TCR sequence derives from a man aged 25-45 years in good health. DNA for the CDR3: TGTGCCAGCAGTGATCCAACGCACGGGAGCGACTATGGCTACACCTTC. Translated: CASSDPTHGSDYGYTF.